This T cell receptor (beta chain) stems from a study of blood T cells in healthy people across ages. Turning to the study itself: Capture by template switching was about one barcoded beta molecule per two T cells.

For the second PCR, which ran for about 7 to 11 cycles, a sample-barcoded 5' primer and a J-beta primer mix were used. TCRdb reprocessed the 5' RACE reads with MiXCR, giving one entry per CDR3 protein. The sample contains just under 750,000 distinct CDR3 sequences, 20% to 25% of which appear only once. The V segment lost 6 bases and the J segment 8 bases; nucleotides outside the gene matches: 6. The CDR3 extends over 13 amino acids. The table lists this clonotype with a few counts. The antigen remains unidentified. Study conclusions and caveats: Total diversity from one million sequenced T cells was likely underestimated.

Sequencing was done on a sample of blood. The rearrangement joins TRBV12-3 or TRBV12-4 to TRBJ1-5; 8 bases line up with TRBD1. The source is an older man in good health. The chain's CDR3 is CASRRTGMEPQHF. Written as DNA, the CDR3 is TGTGCCAGCAGAAGGACAGGGATGGAGCCCCAGCATTTT.